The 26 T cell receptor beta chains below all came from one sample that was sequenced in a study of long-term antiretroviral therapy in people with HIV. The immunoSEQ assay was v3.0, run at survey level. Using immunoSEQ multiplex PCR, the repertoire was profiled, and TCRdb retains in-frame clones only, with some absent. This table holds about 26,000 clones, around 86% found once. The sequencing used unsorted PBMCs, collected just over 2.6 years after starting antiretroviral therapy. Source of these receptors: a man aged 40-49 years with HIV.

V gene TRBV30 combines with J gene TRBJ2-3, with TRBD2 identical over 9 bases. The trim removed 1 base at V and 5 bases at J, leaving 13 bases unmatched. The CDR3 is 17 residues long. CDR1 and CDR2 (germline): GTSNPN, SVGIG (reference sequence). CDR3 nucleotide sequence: TGTGCCTGGAGTGCGTCTCGGACTAGCGTTCGGAGAGATACGCAGTATTTT. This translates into CAWSASRTSVRRDTQYF. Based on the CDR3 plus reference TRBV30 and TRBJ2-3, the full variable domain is SQTIHQWPATLVQPVGSPLSLECTVEGTSNPNLYWYRQAAGRGLQLLFYSVGIGQISSEVPQNLSASRPQDRQFILSSKKLLLSDSGFYLCAWSASRTSVRRDTQYFGPGTRLTVL.

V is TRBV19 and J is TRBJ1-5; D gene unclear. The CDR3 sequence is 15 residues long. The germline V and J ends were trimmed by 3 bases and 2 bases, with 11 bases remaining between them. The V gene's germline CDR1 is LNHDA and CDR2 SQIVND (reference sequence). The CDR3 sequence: CASSMGSRGNQPQHF. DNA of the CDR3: TGTGCCAGTAGTATGGGGTCGAGGGGCAATCAGCCCCAGCATTTT.

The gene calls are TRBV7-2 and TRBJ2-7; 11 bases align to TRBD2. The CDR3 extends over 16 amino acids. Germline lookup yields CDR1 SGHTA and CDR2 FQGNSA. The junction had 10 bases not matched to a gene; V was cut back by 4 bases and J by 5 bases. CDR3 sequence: CASSSQPLAGGNEQYF. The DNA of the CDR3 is TGTGCCAGCAGCTCGCAACCTCTAGCGGGAGGAAACGAGCAGTACTTC.

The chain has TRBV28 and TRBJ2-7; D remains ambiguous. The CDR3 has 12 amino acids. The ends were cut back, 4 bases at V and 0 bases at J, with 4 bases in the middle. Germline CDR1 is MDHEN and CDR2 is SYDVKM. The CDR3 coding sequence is TGTGCCAGCAGTTCCCTCTCCTACGAGCAGTACTTC. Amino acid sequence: CASSSLSYEQYF.

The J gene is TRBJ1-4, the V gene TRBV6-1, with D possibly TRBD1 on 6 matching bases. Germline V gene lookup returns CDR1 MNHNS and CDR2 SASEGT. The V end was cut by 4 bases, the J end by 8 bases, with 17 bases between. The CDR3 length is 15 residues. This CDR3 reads CASSGGDIGGEKLFF. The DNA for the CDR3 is TGTGCCAGCAGTGGGGGGGATATCGGGGGCGAAAAACTGTTTTTT.

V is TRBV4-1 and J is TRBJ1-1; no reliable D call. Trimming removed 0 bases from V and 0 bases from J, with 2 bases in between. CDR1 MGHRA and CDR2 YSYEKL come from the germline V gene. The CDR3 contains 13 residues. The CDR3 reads CASSQELNTEAFF. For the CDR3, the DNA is TGCGCCAGCAGCCAAGAACTGAACACTGAAGCTTTCTTT.

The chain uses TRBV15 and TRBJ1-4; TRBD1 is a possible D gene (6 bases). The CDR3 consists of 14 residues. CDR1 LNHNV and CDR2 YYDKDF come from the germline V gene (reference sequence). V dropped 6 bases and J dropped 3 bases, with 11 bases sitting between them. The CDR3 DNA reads TGTGCCACCAGAGGACAGTCGGCTAATGAAAAACTGTTTTTT. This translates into CATRGQSANEKLFF.

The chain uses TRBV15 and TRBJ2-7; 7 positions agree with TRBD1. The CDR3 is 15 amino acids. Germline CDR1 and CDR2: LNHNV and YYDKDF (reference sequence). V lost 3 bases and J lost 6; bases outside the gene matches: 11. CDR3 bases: TGTGCCACCAGCAGTCGTCGGGACAGAGGGCTCGAGCAGTACTTC. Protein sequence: CATSSRRDRGLEQYF.

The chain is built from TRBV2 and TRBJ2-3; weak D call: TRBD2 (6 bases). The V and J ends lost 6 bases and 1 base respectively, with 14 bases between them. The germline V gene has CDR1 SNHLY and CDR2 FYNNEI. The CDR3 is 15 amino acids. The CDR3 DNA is TGTGCCAGCAGATTGCGGGGCGGGGGCACAGATACGCAGTATTTT. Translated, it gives CASRLRGGGTDTQYF. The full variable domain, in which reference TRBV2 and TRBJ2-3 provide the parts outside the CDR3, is EPEVTQTPSHQVTQMGQEVILRCVPISNHLYFYWYRQILGQKVEFLVSFYNNEISEKSEIFDDQFSVERPDGSNFTLKIRSTKLEDSAMYFCASRLRGGGTDTQYFGPGTRLTVL.

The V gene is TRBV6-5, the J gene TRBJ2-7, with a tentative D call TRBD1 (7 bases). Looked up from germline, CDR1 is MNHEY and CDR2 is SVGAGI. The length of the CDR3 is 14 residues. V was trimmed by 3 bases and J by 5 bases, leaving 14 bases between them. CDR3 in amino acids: CASSYGGRGDEQYF. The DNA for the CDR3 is TGTGCCAGCAGTTATGGTGGCAGGGGGGACGAGCAGTACTTC.

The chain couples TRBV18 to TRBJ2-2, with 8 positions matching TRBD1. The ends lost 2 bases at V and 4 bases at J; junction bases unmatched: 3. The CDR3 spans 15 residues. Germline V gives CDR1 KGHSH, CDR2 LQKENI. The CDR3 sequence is CASSPKGTGTGELFF. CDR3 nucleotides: TGTGCCAGCTCACCAAAAGGGACAGGCACCGGGGAGCTGTTTTTT.

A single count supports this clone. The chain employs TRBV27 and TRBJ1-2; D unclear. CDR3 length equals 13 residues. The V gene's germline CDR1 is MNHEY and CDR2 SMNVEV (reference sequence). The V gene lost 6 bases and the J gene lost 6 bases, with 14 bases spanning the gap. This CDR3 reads CASSLTGVDGYTF. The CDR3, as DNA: TGTGCCAGCAGCCTCACCGGGGTCGATGGCTACACCTTC.

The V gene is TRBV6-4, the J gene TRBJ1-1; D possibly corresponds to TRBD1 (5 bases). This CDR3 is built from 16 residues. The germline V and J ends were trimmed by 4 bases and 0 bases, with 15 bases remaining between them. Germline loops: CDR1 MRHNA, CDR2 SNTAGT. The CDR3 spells CASSAGPQGVNTEAFF. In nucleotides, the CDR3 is TGTGCCAGCAGTGCCGGACCTCAGGGTGTGAACACTGAAGCTTTCTTT.

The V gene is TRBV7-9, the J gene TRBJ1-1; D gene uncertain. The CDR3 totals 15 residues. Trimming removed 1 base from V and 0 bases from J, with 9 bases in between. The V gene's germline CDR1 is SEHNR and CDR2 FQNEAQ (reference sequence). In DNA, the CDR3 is TGTGCCAGCAGCTTAGTAGGACCGATGAACACTGAAGCTTTCTTT. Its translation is CASSLVGPMNTEAFF.

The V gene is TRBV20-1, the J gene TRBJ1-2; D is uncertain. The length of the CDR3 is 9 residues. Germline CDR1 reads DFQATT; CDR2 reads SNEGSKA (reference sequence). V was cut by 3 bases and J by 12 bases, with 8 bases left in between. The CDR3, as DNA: TGCAGTGCTAGTGGGGAAAACACCTTC. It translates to CSASGENTF.

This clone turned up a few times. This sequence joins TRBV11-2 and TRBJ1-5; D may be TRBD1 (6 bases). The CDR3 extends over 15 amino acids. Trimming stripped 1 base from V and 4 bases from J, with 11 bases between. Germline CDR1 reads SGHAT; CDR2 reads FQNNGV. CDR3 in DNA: TGTGCCAGCAGCTTAGGAGACAGGACTAATCAGCCCCAGCATTTT. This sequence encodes CASSLGDRTNQPQHF. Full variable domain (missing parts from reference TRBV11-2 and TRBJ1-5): EAGVAQSPRYKIIEKRQSVAFWCNPISGHATLYWYQQILGQGPKLLIQFQNNGVVDDSQLPKDRFSAERLKGVDSTLKIQPAKLEDSAVYLCASSLGDRTNQPQHFGDGTRLSIL.

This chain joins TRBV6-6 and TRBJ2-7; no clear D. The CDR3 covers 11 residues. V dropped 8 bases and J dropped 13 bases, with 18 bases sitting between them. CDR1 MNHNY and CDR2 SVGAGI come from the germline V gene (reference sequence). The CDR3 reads CASGELVQTYF. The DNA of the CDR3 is TGTGCCAGCGGGGAACTTGTCCAGACATACTTC.

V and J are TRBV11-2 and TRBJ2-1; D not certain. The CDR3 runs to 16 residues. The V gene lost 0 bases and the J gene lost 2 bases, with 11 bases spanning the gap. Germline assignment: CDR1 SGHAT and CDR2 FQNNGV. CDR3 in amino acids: CASSLDVGLPYNEQFF. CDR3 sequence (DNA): TGTGCCAGCAGCTTAGATGTGGGGTTACCCTACAATGAGCAGTTCTTC.

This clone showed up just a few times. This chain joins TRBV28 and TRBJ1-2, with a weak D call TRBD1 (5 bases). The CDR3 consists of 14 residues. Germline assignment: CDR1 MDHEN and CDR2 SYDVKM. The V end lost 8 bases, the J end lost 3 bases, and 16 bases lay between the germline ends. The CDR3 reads CASATSGNYYGYTF. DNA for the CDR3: TGTGCCAGCGCGACTTCAGGGAACTACTATGGCTACACCTTC.

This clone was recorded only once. CDR3 sequence (DNA): TGTGCCAGCAGCTTAGGCGTAAGCACCCTGGGCAATCAGCCCCAGCATTTT. It encodes CASSLGVSTLGNQPQHF. V gene TRBV5-6 combines with J gene TRBJ1-5; D remains ambiguous. The CDR3 extends over 17 amino acids. The germline gives CDR1 SGHDT, CDR2 YYEEEE. The germline V and J ends were trimmed by 2 bases and 2 bases, with 17 bases remaining between them.

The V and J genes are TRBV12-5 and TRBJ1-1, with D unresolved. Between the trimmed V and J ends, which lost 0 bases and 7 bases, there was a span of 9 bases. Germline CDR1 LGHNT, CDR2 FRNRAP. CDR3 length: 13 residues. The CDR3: CASGLVPGNEAFF. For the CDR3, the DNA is TGTGCTAGTGGTTTGGTACCGGGGAATGAAGCTTTCTTT.

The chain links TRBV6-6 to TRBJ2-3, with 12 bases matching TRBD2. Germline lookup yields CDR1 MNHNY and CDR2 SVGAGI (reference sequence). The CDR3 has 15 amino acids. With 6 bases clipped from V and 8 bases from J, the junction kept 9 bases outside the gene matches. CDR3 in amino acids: CASRDGLAGSVTQYF. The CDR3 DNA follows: TGTGCCAGCAGAGACGGACTAGCGGGGAGTGTTACGCAGTATTTT.

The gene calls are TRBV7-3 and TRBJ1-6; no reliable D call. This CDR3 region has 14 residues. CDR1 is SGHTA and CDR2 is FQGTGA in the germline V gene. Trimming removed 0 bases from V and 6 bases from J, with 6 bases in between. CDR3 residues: CASSLTGVNSPLHF. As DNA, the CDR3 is TGTGCCAGCAGCTTAACCGGGGTTAATTCACCCCTCCACTTT.

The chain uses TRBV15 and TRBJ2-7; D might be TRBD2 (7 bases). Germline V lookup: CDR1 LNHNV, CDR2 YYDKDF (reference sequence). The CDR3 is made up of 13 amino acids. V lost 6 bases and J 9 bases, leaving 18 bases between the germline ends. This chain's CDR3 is CATRGGPESRQYF. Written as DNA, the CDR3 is TGTGCCACCAGGGGGGGGCCAGAATCCCGGCAGTACTTC.

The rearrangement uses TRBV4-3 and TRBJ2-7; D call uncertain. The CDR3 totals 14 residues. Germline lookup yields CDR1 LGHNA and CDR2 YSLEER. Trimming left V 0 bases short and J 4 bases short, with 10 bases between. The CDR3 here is CASSQESTAYEQYF. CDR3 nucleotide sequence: TGCGCCAGCAGCCAAGAATCAACAGCTTACGAGCAGTACTTC.

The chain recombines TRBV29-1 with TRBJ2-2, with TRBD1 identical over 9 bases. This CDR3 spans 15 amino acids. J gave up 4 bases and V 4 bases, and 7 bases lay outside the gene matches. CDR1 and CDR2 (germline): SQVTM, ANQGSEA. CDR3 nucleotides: TGCAGCGTTGTTGGGACAGGGAGGATCACCGGGGAGCTGTTTTTT. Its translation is CSVVGTGRITGELFF.